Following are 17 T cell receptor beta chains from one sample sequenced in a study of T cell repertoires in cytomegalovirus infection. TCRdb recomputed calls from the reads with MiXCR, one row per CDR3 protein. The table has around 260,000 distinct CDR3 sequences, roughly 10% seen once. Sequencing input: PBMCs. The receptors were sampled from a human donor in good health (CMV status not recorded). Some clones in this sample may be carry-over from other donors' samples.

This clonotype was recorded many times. The CDR3 reads CASRTGQEGLNSPLHF. The CDR3 coding sequence is TGTGCCAGCAGAACCGGACAGGAGGGCCTTAATTCACCCCTCCACTTT. This sequence joins TRBV6-1 and TRBJ1-6, with TRBD1 matching over 7 bases. V lost 6 bases, J lost 6 bases, and 11 bases stayed unmatched. CDR3 length equals 16 residues. Germline lookup yields CDR1 MNHNS and CDR2 SASEGT.

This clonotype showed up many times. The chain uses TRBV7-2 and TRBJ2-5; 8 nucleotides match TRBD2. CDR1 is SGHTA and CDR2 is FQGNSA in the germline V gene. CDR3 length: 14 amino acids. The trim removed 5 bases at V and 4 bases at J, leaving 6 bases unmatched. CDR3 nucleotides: TGTGCCAGCAGCCGGAGCGGGAGTCGAGAGACCCAGTACTTC. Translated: CASSRSGSRETQYF.

CDR3 loop: CASSEWASGGRLGYTF. In DNA form, the CDR3 reads TGTGCCAGCAGTGAATGGGCGTCAGGGGGCCGGTTAGGCTACACCTTC. This rearrangement joins TRBV25-1 to TRBJ1-2, with 8 bases matching TRBD1. Unmatched junction bases numbered 12, after V lost 1 base and J lost 8 bases. CDR1 is MGHDK and CDR2 is SYGVNS in the germline V gene. CDR3 length: 16 residues.

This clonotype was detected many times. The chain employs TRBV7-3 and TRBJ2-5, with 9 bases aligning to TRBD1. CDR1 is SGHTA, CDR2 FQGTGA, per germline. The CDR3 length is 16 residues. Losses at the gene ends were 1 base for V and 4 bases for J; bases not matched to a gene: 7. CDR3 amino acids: CASSLNPGQGTETQYF. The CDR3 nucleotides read TGTGCCAGCAGCTTAAATCCGGGACAGGGTACAGAGACCCAGTACTTC.

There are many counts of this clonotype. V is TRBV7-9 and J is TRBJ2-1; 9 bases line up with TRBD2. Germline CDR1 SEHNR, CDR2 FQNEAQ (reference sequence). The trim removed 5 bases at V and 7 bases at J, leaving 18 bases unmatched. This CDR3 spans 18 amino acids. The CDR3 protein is CASSDNILTSGSGNEQFF. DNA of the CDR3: TGTGCCAGCAGCGATAATATATTAACTAGCGGGTCCGGTAATGAGCAGTTCTTC.

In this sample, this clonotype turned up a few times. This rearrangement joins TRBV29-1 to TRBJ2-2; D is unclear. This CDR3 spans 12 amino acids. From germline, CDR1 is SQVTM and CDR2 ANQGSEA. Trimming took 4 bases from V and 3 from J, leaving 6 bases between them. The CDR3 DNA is TGCAGCGTTGCCCTGTACACCGGGGAGCTGTTTTTT. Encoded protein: CSVALYTGELFF.

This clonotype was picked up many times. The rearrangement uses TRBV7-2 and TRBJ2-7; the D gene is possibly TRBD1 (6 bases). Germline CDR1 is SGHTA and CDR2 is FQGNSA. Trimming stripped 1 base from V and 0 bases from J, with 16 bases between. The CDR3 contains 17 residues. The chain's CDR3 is CASSLEPSGAVSYEQYF. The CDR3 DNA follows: TGTGCCAGCAGCTTAGAGCCCTCAGGGGCGGTCTCCTACGAGCAGTACTTC. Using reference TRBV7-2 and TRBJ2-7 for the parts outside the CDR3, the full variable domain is GAGVSQSPSNKVTEKGKDVELRCDPISGHTALYWYRQSLGQGLEFLIYFQGNSAPDKSGLPSDRFSAERTGGSVSTLTIQRTQQEDSAVYLCASSLEPSGAVSYEQYFGPGTRLTVT.

The CDR3 region is CASSENHPLLGETQYF. The CDR3 coding sequence is TGTGCCAGCAGTGAAAATCACCCCCTTCTTGGCGAGACCCAGTACTTC. V usage is TRBV2 and J usage is TRBJ2-5, with D hard to call. The ends were cut back, 2 bases at V and 5 bases at J, with 18 bases in the middle. The germline V gene has CDR1 SNHLY and CDR2 FYNNEI. This CDR3 comprises 16 residues. Full variable domain (outside the CDR3, taken from reference TRBV2 and TRBJ2-5): EPEVTQTPSHQVTQMGQEVILRCVPISNHLYFYWYRQILGQKVEFLVSFYNNEISEKSEIFDDQFSVERPDGSNFTLKIRSTKLEDSAMYFCASSENHPLLGETQYFGPGTRLLVL.

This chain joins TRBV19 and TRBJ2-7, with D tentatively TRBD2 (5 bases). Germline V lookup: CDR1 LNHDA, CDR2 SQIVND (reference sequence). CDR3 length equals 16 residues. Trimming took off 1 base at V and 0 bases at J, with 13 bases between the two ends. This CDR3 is CASSIVGGSSSYEQYF. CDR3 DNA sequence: TGTGCCAGTAGTATAGTGGGCGGGTCCAGCTCCTACGAGCAGTACTTC. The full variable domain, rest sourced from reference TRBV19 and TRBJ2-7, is DGGITQSPKYLFRKEGQNVTLSCEQNLNHDAMYWYRQDPGQGLRLIYYSQIVNDFQKGDIAEGYSVSREKKESFPLTVTSAQKNPTAFYLCASSIVGGSSSYEQYFGPGTRLTVT.

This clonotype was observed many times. CDR3 residues: CASSRPGPNEQFF. CDR3 bases: TGTGCCAGCAGCCGACCGGGCCCCAATGAGCAGTTCTTC. The rearrangement links TRBV7-2 to TRBJ2-1, with D unresolved. Trimming cost V 5 bases and J 6 bases, with 11 bases left between them. This CDR3 contains 13 residues. Per the germline V gene, CDR1 is SGHTA and CDR2 is FQGNSA.

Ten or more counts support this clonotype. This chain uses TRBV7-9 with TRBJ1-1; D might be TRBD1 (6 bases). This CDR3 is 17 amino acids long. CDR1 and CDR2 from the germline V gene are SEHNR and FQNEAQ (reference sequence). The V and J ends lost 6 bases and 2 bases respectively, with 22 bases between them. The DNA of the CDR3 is TGTGCCAGCAGTCGTACCTCCTGGACAGAGATAAACACTGAAGCTTTCTTT. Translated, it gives CASSRTSWTEINTEAFF.

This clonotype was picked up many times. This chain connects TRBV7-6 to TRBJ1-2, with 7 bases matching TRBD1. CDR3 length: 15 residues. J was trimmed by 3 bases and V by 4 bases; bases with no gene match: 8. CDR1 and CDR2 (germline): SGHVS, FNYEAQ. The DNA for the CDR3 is TGTGCCAGCAGCTCTCTTCGACAGGGCGACTATGGCTACACCTTC. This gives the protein CASSSLRQGDYGYTF.

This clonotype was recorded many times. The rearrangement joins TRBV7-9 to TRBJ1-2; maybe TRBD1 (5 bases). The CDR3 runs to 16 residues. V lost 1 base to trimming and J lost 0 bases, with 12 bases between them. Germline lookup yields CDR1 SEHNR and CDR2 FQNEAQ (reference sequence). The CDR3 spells CASSLGTAGPNYGYTF. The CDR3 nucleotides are TGTGCCAGCAGCTTAGGAACGGCAGGGCCTAACTATGGCTACACCTTC.

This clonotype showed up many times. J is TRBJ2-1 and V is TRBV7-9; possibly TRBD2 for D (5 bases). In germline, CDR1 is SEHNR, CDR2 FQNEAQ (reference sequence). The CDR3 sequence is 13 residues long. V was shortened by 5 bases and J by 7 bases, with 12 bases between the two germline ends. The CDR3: CASSTNPGNEQFF. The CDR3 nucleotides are TGTGCCAGCAGCACTAATCCGGGGAATGAGCAGTTCTTC.

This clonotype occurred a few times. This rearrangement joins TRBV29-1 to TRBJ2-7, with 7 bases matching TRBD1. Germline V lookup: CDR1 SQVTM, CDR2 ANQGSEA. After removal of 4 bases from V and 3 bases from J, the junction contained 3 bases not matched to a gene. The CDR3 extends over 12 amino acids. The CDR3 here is CSVVRDSYEQYF. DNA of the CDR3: TGCAGCGTTGTTCGGGACAGCTACGAGCAGTACTTC.

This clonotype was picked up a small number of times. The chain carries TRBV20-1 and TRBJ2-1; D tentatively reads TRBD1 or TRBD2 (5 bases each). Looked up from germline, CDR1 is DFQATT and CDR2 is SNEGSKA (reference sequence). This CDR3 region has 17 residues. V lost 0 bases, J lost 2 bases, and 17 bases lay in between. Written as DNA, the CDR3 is TGCAGTGCTAGAGAGTGGGGTCGAGCGGACACCTACAATGAGCAGTTCTTC. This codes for CSAREWGRADTYNEQFF.

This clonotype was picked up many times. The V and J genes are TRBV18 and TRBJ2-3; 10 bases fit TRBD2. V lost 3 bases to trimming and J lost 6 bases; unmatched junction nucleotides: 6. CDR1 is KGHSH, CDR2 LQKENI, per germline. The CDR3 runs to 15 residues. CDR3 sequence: CASSPIAGGHDTQYF. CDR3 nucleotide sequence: TGTGCCAGCTCACCGATAGCGGGGGGCCACGATACGCAGTATTTT.